The clone carrying this T cell receptor beta chain came up many times. The antigen remains undetermined. The time point here: newly diagnosed GD, antithyroid drugs for less than 3 months. Researchers made the TCR library from RNA that was extracted from PBMCs. Arm-PCR of CDR3 regions with iRepertoire HTBI primers generated TCR beta libraries. TCRdb ran MiXCR on the multiplex PCR reads and lists one entry per CDR3 protein. The sample consists of under 300,000 distinct CDR3 sequences, around 18% of them appearing once. CDR3 size: 13 residues. Germline assignment: CDR1 LNHNV and CDR2 YYDKDF (reference sequence). The V end was cut by 0 bases, the J end by 7 bases, with 9 bases between. This sample was included in a study of regulatory T cells in long-lasting Graves disease. Findings and caveats of the study: The number of shared public clonotypes was higher in persistent patients (roughly 3,000) than new patients (more than 850).

A further study also used this sample, focusing on T cells in Graves' hyperthyroidism and ophthalmopathy. That work contributes: The primer set for the first-round RT-PCR of the TCR CDR3 was HTBI.

The V and J genes are TRBV15 and TRBJ1-2, with unresolved D. The TCR comes from a woman under 40 with Graves disease. The sequencing here drew on peripheral blood mononuclear cells (PBMCs), taken at new diagnosis, from a patient treated with antithyroid drugs. DNA of the CDR3: TGTGCCACCAGCAGAGAACTGTATGGTGGCTACACCTTC. The encoded protein is CATSRELYGGYTF.